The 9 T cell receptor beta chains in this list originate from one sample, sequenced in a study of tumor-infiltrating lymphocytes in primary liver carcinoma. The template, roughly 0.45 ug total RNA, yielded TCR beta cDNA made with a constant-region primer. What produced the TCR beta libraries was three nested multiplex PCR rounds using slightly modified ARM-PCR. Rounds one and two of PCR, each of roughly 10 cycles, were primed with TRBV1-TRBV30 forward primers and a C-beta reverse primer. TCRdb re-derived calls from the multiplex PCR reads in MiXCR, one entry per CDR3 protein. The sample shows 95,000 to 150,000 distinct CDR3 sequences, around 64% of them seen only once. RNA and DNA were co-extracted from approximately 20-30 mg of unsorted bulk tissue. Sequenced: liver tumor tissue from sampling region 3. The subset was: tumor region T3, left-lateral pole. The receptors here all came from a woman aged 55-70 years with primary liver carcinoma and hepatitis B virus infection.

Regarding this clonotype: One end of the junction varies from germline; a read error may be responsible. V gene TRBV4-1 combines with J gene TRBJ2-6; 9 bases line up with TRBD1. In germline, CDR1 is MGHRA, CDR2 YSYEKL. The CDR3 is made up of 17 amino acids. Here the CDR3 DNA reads TGCGCCAGCAGCCAAGAGGGACAGGGTTCTGGGACCAACGCCCTGACTTTC. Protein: CASSQEGQGSGTNALTF.

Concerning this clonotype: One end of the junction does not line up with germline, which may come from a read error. The CDR3 protein is CASGTSDSLGETQYF. The CDR3 nucleotides are TGTGCTAGTGGCACCTCGGACAGCCTGGGGGAGACCCAATACTTC. V usage is TRBV12-5 and J usage is TRBJ2-5, with D tentatively TRBD1 (6 bases). The germline V gene has CDR1 LGHNT and CDR2 FRNRAP. CDR3 size: 15 residues.

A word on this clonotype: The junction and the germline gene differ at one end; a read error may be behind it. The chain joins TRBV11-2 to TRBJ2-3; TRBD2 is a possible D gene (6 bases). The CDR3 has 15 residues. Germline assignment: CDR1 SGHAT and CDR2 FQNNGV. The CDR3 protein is CTSRLEVGDTDTQYF. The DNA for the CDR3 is TGTACCAGCAGACTAGAGGTGGGAGACACAGATACGCAGTATTTT.

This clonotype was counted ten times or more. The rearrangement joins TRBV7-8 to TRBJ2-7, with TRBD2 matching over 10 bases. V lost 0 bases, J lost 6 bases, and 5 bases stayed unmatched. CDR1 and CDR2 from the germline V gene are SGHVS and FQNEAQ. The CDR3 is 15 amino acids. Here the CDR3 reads CASSLALAGVVEQYF. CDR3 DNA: TGTGCCAGCAGCTTAGCGCTAGCGGGAGTTGTCGAGCAGTACTTC.

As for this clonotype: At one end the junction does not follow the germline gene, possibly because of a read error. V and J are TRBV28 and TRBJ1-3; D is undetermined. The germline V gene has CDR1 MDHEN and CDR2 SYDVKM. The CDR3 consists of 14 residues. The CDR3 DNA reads TGTGCCAGCAGTGAAGGGTCCTCTGGAAGCACCATATATTTT. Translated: CASSEGSSGSTIYF.

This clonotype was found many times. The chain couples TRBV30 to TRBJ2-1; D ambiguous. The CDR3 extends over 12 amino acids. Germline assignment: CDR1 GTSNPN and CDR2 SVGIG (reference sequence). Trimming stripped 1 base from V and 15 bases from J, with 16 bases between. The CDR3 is CAWSGRPTLRFF. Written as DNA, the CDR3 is TGTGCCTGGAGTGGCCGACCGACCTTGCGGTTCTTC.

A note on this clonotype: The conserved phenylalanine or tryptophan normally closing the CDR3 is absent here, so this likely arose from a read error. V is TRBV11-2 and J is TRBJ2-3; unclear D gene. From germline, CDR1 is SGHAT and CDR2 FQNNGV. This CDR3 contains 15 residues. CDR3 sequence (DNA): TGTGCCAGCAGCCAAGATGACGCGAGCACAGATACACAGTATTCT. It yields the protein CASSQDDASTDTQYS.

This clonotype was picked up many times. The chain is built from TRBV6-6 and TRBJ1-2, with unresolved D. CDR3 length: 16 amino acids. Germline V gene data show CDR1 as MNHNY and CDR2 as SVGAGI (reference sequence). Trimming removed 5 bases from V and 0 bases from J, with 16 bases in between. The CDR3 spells CASSLPFAAANYGYTF. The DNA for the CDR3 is TGTGCCAGCAGTCTACCGTTCGCAGCCGCTAACTATGGCTACACCTTC.

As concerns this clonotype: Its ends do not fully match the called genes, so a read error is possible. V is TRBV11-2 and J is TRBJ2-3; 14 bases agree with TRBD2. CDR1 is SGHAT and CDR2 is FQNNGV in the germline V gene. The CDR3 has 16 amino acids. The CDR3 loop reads CANSSPGLAGVDTQYF. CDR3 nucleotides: TGTGCCAACAGCTCCCCGGGACTAGCGGGAGTGGATACGCAGTATTTT.